This T cell receptor beta chain comes out of a study of blood T cell repertoires in COVID-19. For the study at large: Researchers got acute and convalescent COVID-19 samples from the United States, Italy and Spain.

Germline CDR1 reads LNHDA; CDR2 reads SQIVND (reference sequence). V was clipped by 7 bases and J by 2 bases; unmatched bases: 10. This CDR3 has 16 residues. In the original analysis: Amplification with reference gene primers provided the estimates of nucleated cell counts. Assay used: immunoSEQ multiplex PCR; TCRdb lists only in-frame clones, some missing. Clone size and V and J calls were adopted from that table, with D and trimming inferred from the DNA. The sample comprises 250,000 or so clones, 85% to 90% of which are singletons, and approximately 1.4% rests with the top ten. The sample taken for sequencing was peripheral blood. This clonotype originated in a woman aged 40 to 50 who had recovered from COVID-19. The rearrangement uses TRBV19 and TRBJ2-2, with 7 bases that match TRBD1. For the CDR3, the DNA is TGTGCCAGTATAAGGGGGCCCTCAGTTAACACCGGGGAGCTGTTTTTT. Translation gives CASIRGPSVNTGELFF.